The subject of this entry is one T cell receptor beta chain. This entry is derived from a study of T-cell reconstitution after alpha-beta-depleted transplantation in children. Germline CDR1 is SQVTM and CDR2 is ANQGSEA. CDR3 length: 13 residues. Trimming removed 7 bases from V and 4 bases from J; junction bases left unmatched: 6. Researchers prepared the TCRbeta library using unique molecular identifiers, the study reports. TCRdb ran MiXCR on the PCR reads and lists one entry per CDR3 protein. The sample consists of over 400,000 distinct CDR3 sequences, around 13% of them appearing once. The source material was PBMCs from the stem cell graft donor, sampled from the stem cell graft. The clonotype comes from a human donor who donated a stem cell graft to a child with combined immunodeficiency. The genes are TRBV29-1 and TRBJ1-4, with TRBD1 matching over 7 bases. CDR3 bases: TGCAGCGCTACAGGGGTGGGTAATGAAAAACTGTTTTTT. Translation gives CSATGVGNEKLFF.